A single sample gave rise to the 10 T cell receptor beta chains below, sequenced in a study of Graves' ophthalmopathy and Graves' hyperthyroidism. RNA transcripts were the template, and TCR beta CDR3 regions were amplified from them. Second-round multiplex PCR came after a first-round RT-PCR that employed HTBI primers. TCRdb fed the multiplex PCR reads into MiXCR, producing one record per CDR3 protein. The sample lists 200,000 to 300,000 distinct CDR3 sequences, around 42% seen once, with approximately 51% in the top ten. Source material: peripheral blood. Every receptor here comes from an adult man with Graves' ophthalmopathy.

The V call is TRBV24-1, the J call TRBJ2-2; the D gene could be TRBD1 or TRBD2 (5 bases each). Trimming pared 4 bases from V and 7 bases from J, leaving 6 bases between. Per germline, CDR1 KGHDR and CDR2 SFDVKD. This CDR3 spans 12 amino acids. The CDR3 DNA reads TGTGCCACCAGTGAGAGGGGCGGGGAGCTGTTTTTT. Encoded protein: CATSERGGELFF.

This chain links TRBV3-1 with TRBJ1-5; unclear D gene. The CDR3 has 14 residues. V was trimmed by 0 bases and J by 6 bases, leaving 9 bases between them. Germline assignment: CDR1 LGHDT and CDR2 YNNKEL (reference sequence). CDR3 in DNA: TGTGCCAGCAGCCAAGATTCAGTAGTTCAGCCCCAGCATTTT. This gives the protein CASSQDSVVQPQHF.

The chain recombines TRBV5-4 with TRBJ2-5; TRBD1 or TRBD2 may be the D gene (6 bases each). The CDR3 runs 15 residues. V was cut by 6 bases and J by 1 base, with 16 bases left in between. Germline V lookup: CDR1 SGHNT, CDR2 YYREEE (reference sequence). The CDR3 nucleotides read TGTGCCAGCAACGAGCCTGGGGGGCCCCAAGAGACCCAGTACTTC. It encodes CASNEPGGPQETQYF.

This clonotype has a count of ten or more. This chain links TRBV7-2 with TRBJ1-2; 9 nucleotides line up with TRBD1. This CDR3 is built from 15 residues. The J segment lost 7 bases and the V segment lost 5 bases, leaving 11 bases of the junction unmatched. CDR1 is SGHTA and CDR2 is FQGNSA in the germline V gene. CDR3 amino acids: CASSAEGQGSGGYTF. As DNA, the CDR3 is TGTGCCAGCAGCGCGGAAGGACAGGGGAGTGGTGGCTACACCTTC.

The chain combines TRBV28 with TRBJ1-1; TRBD1 might be the D (5 bases). In germline, CDR1 is MDHEN, CDR2 SYDVKM. The germline V and J ends were trimmed by 2 bases and 1 base, with 11 bases remaining between them. The CDR3 runs 15 residues. The CDR3 nucleotides read TGTGCCAGCAGTTTAGGGGACGGGAGGAACACTGAAGCTTTCTTT. It is translated as CASSLGDGRNTEAFF.

This clonotype turned up a few times. V and J are TRBV20-1 and TRBJ2-2, with TRBD2 matching 10 bases. This CDR3 has 15 amino acids. After removal of 0 bases from V and 4 bases from J, the junction contained 2 bases not matched to a gene. Germline-derived CDR1 and CDR2 are DFQATT and SNEGSKA (reference sequence). CDR3 residues: CSARESSGSTGELFF. The CDR3 DNA is TGCAGTGCTAGAGAGTCTAGCGGGAGCACCGGGGAGCTGTTTTTT.

The V and J genes are TRBV7-2 and TRBJ2-7, with 8 bases lining up with TRBD2. This CDR3 region has 15 residues. J lost 3 bases, V lost 2 bases, and 6 bases had no gene match. Per the germline V gene, CDR1 is SGHTA and CDR2 is FQGNSA. For the CDR3, the DNA is TGTGCCAGCAGCTTATTCGGGACTAGTAACTACGAGCAGTACTTC. It encodes CASSLFGTSNYEQYF.

V and J are TRBV6-2 or TRBV6-3 and TRBJ2-7, with 12 nucleotides matching TRBD2. The junction had 4 bases not matched to a gene; V was cut back by 7 bases and J by 3 bases. Germline CDR1 reads MNHEY; CDR2 reads SVGEGT. The CDR3 length is 14 residues. The CDR3 DNA reads as TGTGCCAGCAAGCCGGGACTAGCGGGCTACGAGCAGTACTTC. Protein sequence: CASKPGLAGYEQYF.

The CDR3 DNA sequence: TGTGCCAGCAGCGCATGGGGGTCTGACACTGAAGCTTTCTTT. This sequence encodes CASSAWGSDTEAFF. J is TRBJ1-1 and V is TRBV5-8, with a possible D match to TRBD1 (5 bases). The CDR3 contains 14 residues. The V gene's germline CDR1 is SGHTS and CDR2 YDEGEE. V was shortened by 4 bases and J by 3 bases, with 13 bases between the two germline ends.

This rearrangement joins TRBV19 to TRBJ2-7; 8 positions match TRBD2. V trimming: 7 bases; J trimming: 6 bases; junction bases outside the gene matches: 2. The V gene's germline CDR1 is LNHDA and CDR2 SQIVND (reference sequence). There are 11 residues in the CDR3. The CDR3 loop reads CASTAGGEQYF. The CDR3 nucleotides are TGTGCCAGTACGGCGGGAGGCGAGCAGTACTTC.